Listed below are T cell receptor beta chains from one sample, sequenced in a study of cytomegalovirus exposure and HLA in healthy donors. Profiling relied on immunoSEQ multiplex PCR, and the TCRdb table lists in-frame clones only, not all of them. The repertoire holds 210,000 or so clones, with 85% to 90% as singletons. Sequenced sample: PBMCs. The receptors stem from a woman younger than 30 in good health and CMV-seronegative. Both conserved end residues are part of each CDR3. Each record gives: V gene, CDR3 length, CDR3 protein.

V: TRBV5-1; length: 17; CDR3: CASSFIPFDRGYNEQFF
V: TRBV6-6; length: 14; CDR3: CASSYSAGVHEQFF
V: TRBV4-2; length: 17; CDR3: CASSQYPRDSPYYEQYF
V: TRBV2; length: 16; CDR3: CARLAGGSGKPDTQYF
V: TRBV6-5; length: 16; CDR3: CASSYPGGEQRTEAFF
V: TRBV5-6; length: 14; CDR3: CASSRGGSSYEQYF
V: TRBV2; length: 18; CDR3: CASSEAGVGLAGSYEQYF
V: TRBV4-3; length: 15; CDR3: CASSQGANRGDTQYF
V: TRBV7-2; length: 13; CDR3: CASSKGVNTEAFF
V: TRBV4-1; length: 15; CDR3: CASSQNGDTNEKLFF
V: TRBV10-3; length: 11; CDR3: CAIGQEDRYTF
V: TRBV29-1; length: 14; CDR3: CSVHSKGARYGYTF
V: TRBV18; length: 17; CDR3: CASSPRQTGLRTDTQYF
V: TRBV4-1; length: 15; CDR3: CASSLLRGAGEKLFF
V: TRBV6-6; length: 14; CDR3: CASSRTGPNTEAFF
V: TRBV6-5; length: 13; CDR3: CASSRTGNTEAFF
V: TRBV4-2; length: 15; CDR3: CASSQERTGNTEAFF